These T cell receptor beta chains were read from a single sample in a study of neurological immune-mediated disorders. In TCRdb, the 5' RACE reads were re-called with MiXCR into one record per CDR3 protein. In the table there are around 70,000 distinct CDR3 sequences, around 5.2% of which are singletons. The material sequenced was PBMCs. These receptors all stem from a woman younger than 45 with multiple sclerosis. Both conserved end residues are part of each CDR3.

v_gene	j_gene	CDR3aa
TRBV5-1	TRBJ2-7	CASSRTGTGRSYEQYF
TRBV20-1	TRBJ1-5	CSARDRGGRGNQPQHF
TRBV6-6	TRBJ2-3	CASRGEGLTDTQYF
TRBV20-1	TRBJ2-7	CSAMRDTYEQYF
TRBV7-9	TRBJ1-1	CASSLPPKLQRAFF
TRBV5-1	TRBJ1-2	CASSLFGTVKNYGYTF
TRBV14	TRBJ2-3	CASSLSYRLPLTDTQYF
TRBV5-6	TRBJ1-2	CASSLQGLGYGYTF
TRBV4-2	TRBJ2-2	CASSQGAGGTGELFF
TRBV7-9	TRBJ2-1	CASSYTENSYNEQFF
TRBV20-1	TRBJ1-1	CSAREGPREAFF
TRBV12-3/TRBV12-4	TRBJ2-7	CASGQGLGTYEQYF
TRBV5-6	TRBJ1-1	CASSFSDRGNTEAFF
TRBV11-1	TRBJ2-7	CASSRDNSYEQYF
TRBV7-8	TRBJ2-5	CASSPRLAGGRETQYF
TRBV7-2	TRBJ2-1	CASSSLDLDEQFF
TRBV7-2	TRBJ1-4	CASSPGLEKLFF
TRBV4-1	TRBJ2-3	CASSQAPLGDTQYF
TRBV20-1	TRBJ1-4	CSARVEGPATNEKLFF
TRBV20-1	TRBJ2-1	CSASPPGTGTFNEQFF
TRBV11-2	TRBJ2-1	CASSPLTSGGPRGQFF
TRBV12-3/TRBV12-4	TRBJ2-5	CASSFLGGAEPQYF
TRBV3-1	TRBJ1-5	CASSRDGSNQPQHF
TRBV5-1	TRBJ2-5	CASSLDQGSLTQYF
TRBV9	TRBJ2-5	CASSRVGDDETQYF
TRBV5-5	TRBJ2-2	CASKTGAIANTGELFF
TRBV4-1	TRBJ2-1	CASSQVLGGGSYNEQFF
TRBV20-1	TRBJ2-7	CSARGEVYEQYF
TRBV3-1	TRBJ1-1	CASSQTTTLWGTEAFF
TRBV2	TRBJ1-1	CASTYSQGREAFF
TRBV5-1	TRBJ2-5	CASRWDSQETQYF
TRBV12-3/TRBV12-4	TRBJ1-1	CASSQTGRKTEAFF
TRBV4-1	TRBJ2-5	CASSQEGTETQYF
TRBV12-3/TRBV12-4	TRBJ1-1	CASRLWDRGTEAFF
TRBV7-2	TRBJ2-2	CASSPERARDGELFF
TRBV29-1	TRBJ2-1	CSTRHNEQFF
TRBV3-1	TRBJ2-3	CASSQGSTGTQYF
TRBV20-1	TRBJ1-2	CSASTTDYGYTF
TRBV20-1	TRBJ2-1	CSASAGTDSYNEQFF
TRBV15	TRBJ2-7	CATSRDRAPIVYEQYF
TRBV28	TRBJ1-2	CASRDSPRGYTF
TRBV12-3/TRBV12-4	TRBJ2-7	CASTSGPGVGTYEQYF
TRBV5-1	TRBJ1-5	CASSLDGRGAQPQNF
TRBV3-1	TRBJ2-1	CASSQAGTSGSNEQFF
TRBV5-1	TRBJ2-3	CASNGLAGGVADTQYF
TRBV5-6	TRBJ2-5	CASSLFGGGLQETQYF
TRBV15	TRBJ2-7	CATSGENGYEQYF
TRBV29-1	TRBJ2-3	CSAAVIAGVDTQYF
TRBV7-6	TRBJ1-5	CARKSREEITSQNF
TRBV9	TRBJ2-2	CASSGTTSVTAGELFF
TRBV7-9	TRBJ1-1	CASSSDRNEAFF
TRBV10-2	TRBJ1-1	CASMKGGAGTEAFF
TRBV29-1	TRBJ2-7	CSVVGQGVEQYF
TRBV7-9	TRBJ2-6	CASIVQSGANVLTF
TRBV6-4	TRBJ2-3	CASSARAASVDTQYF
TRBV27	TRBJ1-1	CASSFSGNTEAFF